The 18 T cell receptor beta chains listed next were all sequenced from one sample in a study of cytomegalovirus exposure and HLA in healthy donors. The PCR employed 60 Vbeta primers together with 13 Jbeta primers. Produced via immunoSEQ multiplex PCR; TCRdb's table is partial and in-frame only. This table has around 130,000 clones, 80% appearing once. Sequencing was performed on PBMCs. The receptors were sampled from a woman aged 35 to 49 in good health and CMV-seronegative.

This chain joins TRBV10-3 and TRBJ2-7; 8 positions match TRBD2. J was trimmed by 5 bases and V by 6 bases; bases with no gene match: 15. In germline, CDR1 is ENHRY, CDR2 SYGVKD. This CDR3 spans 16 amino acids. CDR3 protein: CAISPSVSGAPDEQYF. CDR3 nucleotides: TGTGCCATCAGCCCAAGTGTTAGCGGGGCCCCGGACGAGCAGTACTTC.

In its sample, this clone ranks as medium-sized. The CDR3, as DNA: TGTGCCAGCAGCCAAGTGCCGGGGGAGGGTGAAAAACTGTTTTTT. Translation gives CASSQVPGEGEKLFF. The V gene is TRBV4-2, the J gene TRBJ1-4; tentative D call: TRBD1 (5 bases). Trimming stripped 1 base from V and 7 bases from J, with 13 bases between. Germline CDR1 LGHNA, CDR2 YNFKEQ. This CDR3 spans 15 amino acids.

The chain couples TRBV7-3 to TRBJ2-3; a possible D gene is TRBD2 (6 bases). V dropped 2 bases and J dropped 4 bases, with 13 bases sitting between them. CDR1 and CDR2 from the germline V gene are SGHTA and FQGTGA. The CDR3 runs to 15 residues. DNA for the CDR3: TGTGCCAGCAGCTTATGGTCCGGGAGTTCAGATACGCAGTATTTT. Translation: CASSLWSGSSDTQYF.

V and J are TRBV6-6 and TRBJ2-7, with D perhaps matching TRBD2 (5 bases). CDR1 and CDR2 (germline): MNHNY, SVGAGI (reference sequence). The CDR3 consists of 15 residues. Trimming took 0 bases from V and 0 from J, leaving 9 bases between them. Here the CDR3 reads CASSYSPSSSYEQYF. CDR3 DNA: TGTGCCAGCAGTTACTCTCCTAGCTCCTCCTACGAGCAGTACTTC.

The chain is built from TRBV4-1 and TRBJ2-1, with 14 positions matching TRBD2. This CDR3 contains 16 residues. V gave up 2 bases and J gave up 9 bases; unmatched junction bases: 6. The V gene's germline CDR1 is MGHRA and CDR2 YSYEKL. As DNA, the CDR3 is TGCGCCAGCAGCCAACTTGGGACTAGCGGGGGTCGTGAGCAGTTCTTC. Amino acid sequence: CASSQLGTSGGREQFF.

The V gene is TRBV5-1, the J gene TRBJ1-2; 7 bases line up with TRBD1. The V gene end was trimmed by 4 bases and the J gene end by 0 bases; junction bases not matched to a gene: 3. The CDR3 sequence is 14 residues long. The germline gives CDR1 SGHRS, CDR2 YFSETQ. The CDR3 sequence: CASSTGTANYGYTF. The CDR3 DNA reads as TGCGCCAGCAGCACCGGGACAGCTAACTATGGCTACACCTTC.

V is TRBV10-1 and J is TRBJ2-7; 12 positions match TRBD2. The CDR3 has 15 amino acids. Germline V CDR1 and CDR2: WNHNN, SYGVQD (reference sequence). The ends lost 5 bases at V and 5 bases at J; junction bases unmatched: 7. In DNA, the CDR3 is TGCGCCAGCAGTACCGGACTAGCGGGGTCTAACGAGCAGTACTTC. Amino acid sequence: CASSTGLAGSNEQYF.

V usage is TRBV6-5 and J usage is TRBJ2-4, with 9 bases matching TRBD1. After removal of 5 bases from V and 1 base from J, the junction contained 3 bases not matched to a gene. The germline gives CDR1 MNHEY, CDR2 SVGAGI. The CDR3 length is 15 residues. Written as DNA, the CDR3 is TGTGCCAGCAGTCGACAGGGGGACGCCAAAAACATTCAGTACTTC. It yields the protein CASSRQGDAKNIQYF.

The chain is built from TRBV7-9 and TRBJ2-3, with a possible D match to TRBD1 (5 bases). V lost 0 bases, J lost 6 bases, and 16 bases lay in between. The V gene's germline CDR1 is SEHNR and CDR2 FQNEAQ (reference sequence). This CDR3 has 16 amino acids. In DNA, the CDR3 is TGTGCCAGCAGCTTAGCGCAGGGTGACCGTCTGGATACGCAGTATTTT. Encoded protein: CASSLAQGDRLDTQYF. The full variable domain, rest sourced from reference TRBV7-9 and TRBJ2-3, is DTGVSQNPRHKITKRGQNVTFRCDPISEHNRLYWYRQTLGQGPEFLTYFQNEAQLEKSRLLSDRFSAERPKGSFSTLEIQRTEQGDSAMYLCASSLAQGDRLDTQYFGPGTRLTVL.

The rearrangement links TRBV10-3 to TRBJ2-1, with TRBD2 matching 12 bases. This CDR3 has 14 residues. Germline V gene sequence: CDR1 ENHRY, CDR2 SYGVKD. V was pared by 6 bases and J by 4 bases, with 1 base of the junction left unmatched. CDR3 sequence reads: CAISGLAGYNEQFF. In DNA form, the CDR3 reads TGTGCCATCAGCGGACTAGCGGGGTACAATGAGCAGTTCTTC.

The rearrangement uses TRBV15 and TRBJ2-5; unclear D gene. Trimming took 0 bases from V and 0 from J, leaving 2 bases between them. Germline CDR1 LNHNV, CDR2 YYDKDF (reference sequence). This CDR3 spans 13 amino acids. CDR3 amino acids: CATSRDNQETQYF. The CDR3 DNA is TGTGCCACCAGCAGAGATAACCAAGAGACCCAGTACTTC.

As regards this clone: A junction boundary mismatches the germline segment, possibly from a read error. The CDR3 nucleotides are TGTGCTAGCAGCTTAGAAGAGGGACTAGCGGGGGGGCGTGAGACCCAGTACTTC. This codes for CASSLEEGLAGGRETQYF. V gene TRBV7-7 combines with J gene TRBJ2-5; 16 nucleotides line up with TRBD2. From germline, CDR1 is SSHAT and CDR2 FNYEAQ (reference sequence). The CDR3 consists of 18 residues.

V and J are TRBV19 and TRBJ1-2, with D maybe TRBD1 (6 bases). The CDR3 consists of 13 residues. Germline CDR1 is LNHDA and CDR2 is SQIVND (reference sequence). Trimming stripped 10 bases from V and 4 bases from J, with 16 bases between. CDR3 in amino acids: CATNQQGFYGYTF. CDR3 sequence (DNA): TGTGCCACCAACCAACAGGGTTTCTATGGCTACACCTTC.

CDR3 in DNA: TGCAGTGCCGAGAGGGACTACGAGCAGTACTTC. It specifies CSAERDYEQYF. V usage is TRBV20-1 and J usage is TRBJ2-7; weak D call: TRBD2 (5 bases). Germline CDR1 is DFQATT and CDR2 is SNEGSKA (reference sequence). This CDR3 is 11 amino acids long. V lost 6 bases and J lost 3, with 9 bases in between.

The chain recombines TRBV9 with TRBJ2-2, with no clear D. The CDR3 has 16 amino acids. Germline CDR1 and CDR2: SGDLS and YYNGEE. V lost 2 bases to trimming and J lost 5 bases, with 16 bases between them. CDR3 nucleotide sequence: TGTGCCAGCAGCGTTGCCCCAAGCTCGATGACCGGGGAGCTGTTTTTT. It yields the protein CASSVAPSSMTGELFF.

The chain carries TRBV27 and TRBJ1-1; 7 nucleotides align to TRBD1. The CDR3 is 13 residues long. The V gene's germline CDR1 is MNHEY and CDR2 SMNVEV (reference sequence). V lost 0 bases to trimming and J lost 7 bases; unmatched junction nucleotides: 2. CDR3 amino acids: CASSLSGGGEAFF. CDR3 nucleotide sequence: TGTGCCAGCAGTTTATCAGGGGGCGGTGAAGCTTTCTTT.

V and J are TRBV5-1 and TRBJ2-7; 8 bases line up with TRBD1. Germline CDR1 is SGHRS and CDR2 is YFSETQ. V lost 4 bases and J lost 4; bases outside the gene matches: 7. The CDR3 totals 14 residues. The DNA of the CDR3 is TGCGCCAGCAGCCACCAGGGGGCTCTGTACGAGCAGTACTTC. It specifies CASSHQGALYEQYF.

The chain joins TRBV4-3 to TRBJ2-5; the match to TRBD2 covers 7 bases. The germline V gene encodes CDR1 LGHNA and CDR2 YSLEER. Trimming took 0 bases from V and 0 from J; bases not matched to a gene: 13. This CDR3 comprises 19 residues. CDR3 coding DNA: TGCGCCAGCAGCCAAGATCAGCCTCTGGAGCGGGAAAACCAAGAGACCCAGTACTTC. This encodes CASSQDQPLERENQETQYF.